This T cell receptor beta chain was sequenced in a study of blood T cell repertoires in COVID-19 (TCRdb year 2020). About the investigation overall: The collaborator samples originated in the United States, Italy and Spain and spanned the acute and convalescent phases of COVID-19. The prospective study material was composed of cDNA or gDNA derived from T cells, B-cell-depleted T cells, or PBMCs. The dataset comprised deeply sampled blood TCRbeta repertoires from subjects exposed to, actively infected with, or recovered from COVID-19. A freely available public database, intended as a resource for researchers studying the immune response to SARS-CoV-2, is where the repertoires were released. The samples were drawn from two sources: the first 160 participants of the ongoing ImmuneRACE study, and 1,000 to 1,500 subjects contributed by 6 global collaborators. Sample metadata almost always included a de-identified subject ID, COVID-19 status, age in years and sex. Where available, HLA class I and class II types were taken from metadata supplied by the sample provider and were not determined by assay-based typing. The paper as a whole reports these results and caveats: The amount of clinical and demographic metadata varied by source and participant and was provided uncurated.

CDR1 and CDR2, per the germline V gene, are MDHEN and SYDVKM. V is pared back by 6 bases and J by 1 base, with 6 bases lying between the germline termini. From its cysteine to its phenylalanine, the CDR3 spans 12 amino acids. The sequence is cut down to CDR3 DNA, 36 bases in frame from base 1. Whole blood was collected in K2EDTA tubes by collaborating institutions according to the institutions' own protocols. For TCRbeta analysis, collaborators shipped samples as frozen whole blood, isolated PBMCs, or DNA extracted from either of those sample types. TCRbeta CDR3 regions were amplified from genomic DNA using the immunoSEQ Assay, a bias-controlled multiplex PCR. The study's processing was this. Nucleated cell counts per sample were estimated from amplification of reference gene primers within the assay. To quantify the absolute abundance of each unique TCRbeta CDR3 rearrangement, sequence reads were collapsed and filtered. For each sample, productive Simpson clonality was calculated as the square root of Simpson's diversity index over productive rearrangements. TCRdb re-hosts the immuneACCESS table, in-frame sequences only. Its copies lack some clones; in the studies checked, an unresolved V gene accounts for under half of them, and the cause for the rest is not known. V, J and clone size derive from that table, while D and trimming were established from the DNA sequence. The sample table lists about 150,000 clones, 80% of them with a count of one. The ten most abundant clones make up about 0.58% of the sample.

Turning to this clone: The clone's antigen remains unknown. Within one base of it there is no much larger clone, and no base qualities were kept.

This receptor was obtained from a man aged 55 to 70 with acute or convalescent COVID-19. This chain joins TRBV28 to TRBJ1-2; the D gene cannot be named for sure. The source material was peripheral blood. The CDR3 loop reads CASSYLNYGYTF. The sequence in DNA is TGTGCCAGCAGCTATCTTAACTATGGCTACACCTTC.